The 21 T cell receptor beta chains presented below share a single source sample, sequenced in a study of blood T cell repertoires in COVID-19. Data came from immunoSEQ multiplex PCR; TCRdb stores just in-frame clones and leaves some out. The sample yields roughly 250,000 clones, around 88% seen once. Sample: PBMCs or T cells enriched from blood (not recorded which). These receptor sequences come from a woman aged 40-49 years with acute COVID-19.

J is TRBJ2-2 and V is TRBV18; the D is unclear. With 5 bases removed from V and 0 bases from J, the gap between germline ends came to 10 bases. CDR3 size: 15 residues. CDR1 is KGHSH and CDR2 is LQKENI in the germline V gene. CDR3 protein: CASSTETPNTGELFF. In DNA, the CDR3 is TGTGCCAGCTCAACCGAGACACCGAACACCGGGGAGCTGTTTTTT. Full variable domain (remainder filled in from reference TRBV18 and TRBJ2-2): NAGVMQNPRHLVRRRGQEARLRCSPMKGHSHVYWYRQLPEEGLKFMVYLQKENIIDESGMPKERFSAEFPKEGPSILRIQQVVRGDSAAYFCASSTETPNTGELFFGEGSRLTVL.

This clone has just a few counts. V usage is TRBV5-1 and J usage is TRBJ1-5, with 7 positions matching TRBD1. Germline trimming cut 4 bases from V and 7 bases from J; bases unmatched to any gene: 11. This CDR3 has 15 amino acids. Germline CDR1 is SGHRS and CDR2 is YFSETQ. DNA for the CDR3: TGCGCCAGCAGCGCCAACCCAGGGGGTGGGCAGCCCCAGCATTTT. This gives the protein CASSANPGGGQPQHF.

The rearrangement uses TRBV5-1 and TRBJ1-2; TRBD1 matches 9 bases. From germline, CDR1 is SGHRS and CDR2 YFSETQ. The CDR3 has 14 residues. V was clipped by 4 bases and J by 4 bases; unmatched bases: 5. The DNA of the CDR3 is TGCGCCAGCAGCGGCGGGGACAGGGTCTATGGCTACACCTTC. Its protein product is CASSGGDRVYGYTF.

This chain joins TRBV19 and TRBJ1-1; 7 bases align to TRBD1. Germline loops: CDR1 LNHDA, CDR2 SQIVND (reference sequence). The length of the CDR3 is 15 residues. V trimming: 3 bases; J trimming: 4 bases; junction bases outside the gene matches: 8. In DNA, the CDR3 is TGTGCCAGTAGTATGGGCAGGGGGAGCCTCACTGAAGCTTTCTTT. Its translation is CASSMGRGSLTEAFF.

The V and J genes are TRBV28 and TRBJ1-6; weak D call: TRBD1 (6 bases). Germline V CDR1 and CDR2: MDHEN, SYDVKM. Trimming removed 6 bases from V and 7 bases from J, with 13 bases in between. CDR3 length: 14 amino acids. The CDR3 sequence is CASRQGAGNSPLHF. The DNA for the CDR3 is TGTGCCAGCAGACAGGGTGCAGGAAATTCACCCCTCCACTTT. The entire variable domain, with the rest obtained from reference TRBV28 and TRBJ1-6, is as follows: DVKVTQSSRYLVKRTGEKVFLECVQDMDHENMFWYRQDPGLGLRLIYFSYDVKMKEKGDIPEGYSVSREKKERFSLILESASTNQTSMYLCASRQGAGNSPLHFGNGTRLTVT.

The table lists this clone with a few counts. The V call is TRBV7-2, the J call TRBJ1-2; 7 nucleotides match TRBD1. This CDR3 has 15 amino acids. The germline V gene has CDR1 SGHTA and CDR2 FQGNSA. The junction had 4 bases not matched to a gene; V was cut back by 3 bases and J by 0 bases. CDR3 sequence: CASSFDREPNYGYTF. CDR3 nucleotides: TGTGCCAGCAGCTTCGACAGGGAGCCTAACTATGGCTACACCTTC.

J is TRBJ2-7 and V is TRBV10-3, with 11 bases matching TRBD2. The CDR3 is made up of 15 amino acids. Germline V CDR1 and CDR2: ENHRY, SYGVKD. V trimming: 5 bases; J trimming: 3 bases; junction bases outside the gene matches: 6. This chain's CDR3 is CAISQTSGSVYEQYF. Here the CDR3 DNA reads TGTGCCATCAGTCAAACTAGCGGGAGTGTCTACGAGCAGTACTTC.

This clone was observed a handful of times. This chain joins TRBV28 and TRBJ1-5; 8 bases map to TRBD1. This CDR3 has 16 amino acids. Germline assignment: CDR1 MDHEN and CDR2 SYDVKM. The ends lost 5 bases at V and 4 bases at J; junction bases unmatched: 10. This CDR3 reads CASSPVGTGTNQPQHF. The CDR3 DNA is TGTGCCAGCAGTCCAGTTGGGACAGGCACAAATCAGCCCCAGCATTTT.

This clone has just a few counts. This chain connects TRBV11-2 to TRBJ1-6; 8 nucleotides line up with TRBD1. The ends lost 4 bases at V and 6 bases at J; junction bases unmatched: 5. Germline V lookup: CDR1 SGHAT, CDR2 FQNNGV. The CDR3 has 15 residues. For the CDR3, the DNA is TGTGCCAGCAGCTATAAAACAGGGGGTAATTCACCCCTCCACTTT. It codes for CASSYKTGGNSPLHF.

This clone has a single count. J is TRBJ1-2 and V is TRBV18; weak D call: TRBD1 (5 bases). The V and J ends lost 3 bases and 3 bases respectively, with 17 bases between them. Germline loops: CDR1 KGHSH, CDR2 LQKENI. The CDR3 totals 16 residues. The CDR3 sequence is CASSPSVQGAHYGYTF. The CDR3 bases are TGTGCCAGCTCACCGTCTGTCCAAGGGGCCCACTATGGCTACACCTTC.

The gene calls are TRBV28 and TRBJ2-4, with TRBD1 matching over 10 bases. The V segment lost 2 bases and the J segment 8 bases; nucleotides outside the gene matches: 3. Germline V gene sequence: CDR1 MDHEN, CDR2 SYDVKM. The CDR3 runs 14 residues. The CDR3 nucleotides are TGTGCCAGCAGTTTAGGGACAGGGGCGGACATTCAGTACTTC. Amino acids: CASSLGTGADIQYF.

The J gene is TRBJ1-1, the V gene TRBV29-1; no definite D call. CDR1 and CDR2 (germline): SQVTM, ANQGSEA. V dropped 6 bases and J dropped 1 base, with 18 bases sitting between them. This CDR3 has 15 residues. This CDR3 reads CSVAKWAERNTEAFF. In DNA, the CDR3 is TGCAGCGTGGCAAAATGGGCAGAGAGGAACACTGAAGCTTTCTTT.

V is TRBV5-1 and J is TRBJ2-3; D unresolved. The CDR3 is 13 amino acids. From germline, CDR1 is SGHRS and CDR2 YFSETQ. V was clipped by 0 bases and J by 5 bases, with 7 bases between them. The DNA for the CDR3 is TGCGCCAGCAGCTTGGGGGCTCTAGATACGCAGTATTTT. It encodes CASSLGALDTQYF.

This chain links TRBV6-1 with TRBJ2-5, with 7 bases lining up with TRBD1. Germline CDR1 is MNHNS and CDR2 is SASEGT. This CDR3 spans 15 amino acids. The ends lost 1 base at V and 5 bases at J; junction bases unmatched: 7. The CDR3 sequence is CASSEEEGGRETQYF. The CDR3 nucleotides are TGTGCCAGCAGTGAAGAAGAAGGGGGCAGGGAGACCCAGTACTTC.

A single count supports this clone. The rearrangement uses TRBV9 and TRBJ2-7; 8 bases match TRBD2. Germline CDR1 SGDLS, CDR2 YYNGEE. The CDR3 extends over 15 amino acids. Unmatched junction bases numbered 14, after V lost 8 bases and J lost 4 bases. The CDR3 sequence is CASSLSSGLFYEQYF. The CDR3, as DNA: TGTGCCAGTTCCCTCTCTAGCGGGCTTTTTTACGAGCAGTACTTC.

The chain recombines TRBV7-9 with TRBJ1-2; D unclear. Germline assignment: CDR1 SEHNR and CDR2 FQNEAQ (reference sequence). The V end was cut by 1 base, the J end by 8 bases, with 11 bases between. The CDR3 is 13 residues long. In DNA, the CDR3 is TGTGCCAGCAGCTTAGACAGCTCGGGGGGCTACACCTTC. Its translation is CASSLDSSGGYTF.

The chain recombines TRBV5-1 with TRBJ2-2, with D uncertain. V lost 9 bases and J lost 5, with 17 bases in between. The CDR3 totals 14 residues. Per the germline V gene, CDR1 is SGHRS and CDR2 is YFSETQ. The CDR3 here is CATSLVGWTGELFF. CDR3 DNA sequence: TGCGCCACGAGCCTTGTTGGTTGGACCGGGGAGCTGTTTTTT.

This clone has at least ten counts. The chain joins TRBV6-5 to TRBJ1-2; D is unclear. This CDR3 comprises 16 residues. Germline V gene data show CDR1 as MNHEY and CDR2 as SVGAGI. V lost 0 bases, J lost 6 bases, and 17 bases lay in between. The CDR3, as DNA: TGTGCCAGCAGTTACTCGTTCGGCAGACCTCAGGATGGCTACACCTTC. Encoded protein: CASSYSFGRPQDGYTF.

V and J are TRBV4-1 and TRBJ1-5; D call uncertain. V dropped 1 base and J dropped 5 bases, with 24 bases sitting between them. This CDR3 spans 19 amino acids. The germline V gene has CDR1 MGHRA and CDR2 YSYEKL. The CDR3 protein is CASSQVLLSLGRDYQPQHF. The CDR3 coding sequence is TGCGCCAGCAGCCAAGTTCTTCTATCGTTGGGGAGGGATTATCAGCCCCAGCATTTT.

The chain combines TRBV3-1 (or the pseudogene TRBV3-2) with TRBJ1-2; D gene ambiguous. The germline V gene has CDR1 LGHDT and CDR2 YNNKEL (reference sequence). V lost 0 bases and J 3 bases, leaving 5 bases between the germline ends. This CDR3 is built from 13 residues. The CDR3 coding sequence is TGTGCCAGCAGCCAAGATCGGGACTATGGCTACACCTTC. Its translation: CASSQDRDYGYTF.

The rearrangement links TRBV10-1 to TRBJ2-1, with TRBD2 identical over 12 bases. CDR3 length equals 18 residues. V lost 3 bases to trimming and J lost 3 bases; unmatched junction nucleotides: 9. Germline CDR1 is WNHNN and CDR2 is SYGVQD (reference sequence). The CDR3: CASSETLAGGPLYNEQFF. The CDR3 DNA follows: TGCGCCAGCAGTGAAACCCTAGCGGGAGGGCCTCTCTACAATGAGCAGTTCTTC.